This is a list of T cell receptor beta chains from one sample in a study of STAT3 mutations in large granular lymphocyte leukemia. Only in-frame clones appear in the TCRdb table, and some are missing; sequencing was by immunoSEQ multiplex PCR. The sample includes about 4,600 clones, about 49% of them seen just once. The material sequenced was peripheral blood mononuclear cells. These receptors originate from a man aged 55 to 70 with T-cell large granular lymphocyte leukemia. Some clones in this sample may be carry-over from other donors' samples. Both conserved end residues are part of each CDR3. Each record gives: clone size, V gene, J gene, D gene, CDR3 protein, CDR3 DNA. A D gene is named only where the DNA matches it firmly. Not every row has a clone size; where given, it reads once, few, many or a size class.

>.|TRBV30|TRBJ1-4|.
CAWSVKGLGEKLFF
TGTGCCTGGAGTGTGAAGGGTCTGGGGGAAAAACTGTTTTTT
>few|TRBV5-1|TRBJ1-5|.
CASSPDSRNQPQHF
TGCGCCAGCAGCCCGGACAGTCGGAATCAGCCCCAGCATTTT
>.|TRBV4-3|TRBJ2-6|TRBD1
CASSQGGQAGANVLTF
TGCGCCAGCAGCCAAGGGGGACAGGCTGGGGCCAACGTCCTGACTTTC
>few|TRBV23-1|TRBJ2-3|TRBD1
CASSQVTGESTDTQYF
TGCGCCAGCAGTCAAGTGACAGGGGAAAGCACAGATACGCAGTATTTT
>.|TRBV6-5|TRBJ1-6|.
CASRDGTPASPLHF
TGTGCCAGCAGGGATGGGACACCGGCGTCACCCCTCCACTTT
>.|TRBV7-9|TRBJ1-1|TRBD1
CASSPGLYRGRSEAFF
TGTGCCAGCAGCCCCGGGCTGTACAGGGGGCGATCCGAAGCTTTCTTT
>.|TRBV6-1|TRBJ1-6|.
CASSAGGRRQTLHF
TGTGCCAGCAGTGCGGGGGGCAGGCGCCAGACCCTCCACTTT
>few|TRBV29-1|TRBJ1-1|.
CSGDAEGTEAFF
TGCAGCGGGGATGCAGAGGGCACTGAAGCTTTCTTT
>.|TRBV30|TRBJ2-3|.
CAWSGGFGDTQYF
TGTGCCTGGAGTGGGGGATTCGGCGATACGCAGTATTTT
>few|TRBV5-1|TRBJ2-1|.
CASRPGGGDNEQFF
TGCGCCAGCAGACCCGGCGGAGGTGACAATGAGCAGTTCTTC
>few|TRBV30|TRBJ2-2|TRBD2
CAWTGGGATTGELFF
TGTGCCTGGACCGGGGGAGGGGCGACCACCGGGGAGCTGTTTTTT
>medium-sized|TRBV30|TRBJ2-1|.
CAWGNSYNEQFF
TGTGCCTGGGGGAACTCCTACAATGAGCAGTTCTTC
>few|TRBV7-9|TRBJ1-6|TRBD1
CASQDRVDSPLHF
TGTGCCAGCCAGGACAGGGTTGATTCACCCCTCCACTTT
>.|TRBV7-9|TRBJ1-2|.
CASSLASGYTF
TGTGCCAGCAGCTTAGCTTCTGGCTACACCTTC
>few|TRBV11-2|TRBJ2-3|.
CASSFSPPDTQYF
TGTGCCAGCAGCTTTTCGCCTCCGGATACGCAGTATTTT
>once|TRBV13|TRBJ1-1|.
CASSLGSAEAFF
TGTGCCAGCAGCTTAGGTTCAGCTGAAGCTTTCTTT
>.|TRBV18|TRBJ1-2|.
CASSPGQVYGYTF
TGTGCCAGCTCACCAGGGCAGGTCTATGGCTACACCTTC
>few|TRBV25-1|TRBJ1-3|.
CASPGGGTEGNTIYF
TGTGCCAGCCCGGGTGGCGGGACGGAGGGAAACACCATATATTTT
>.|TRBV7-6|TRBJ2-2|.
CASSHQRPRAGELFF
TGTGCCAGCAGCCACCAGAGGCCTCGGGCAGGGGAGCTGTTTTTT
>few|TRBV30|TRBJ1-5|TRBD1
CAWGLAGQGPQHF
TGTGCCTGGGGTTTGGCGGGACAGGGGCCCCAGCATTTT
>.|TRBV5-1|TRBJ2-1|TRBD1
CASSSYGTGAYNEQFF
TGCGCCAGCAGTTCGTACGGGACAGGGGCCTACAATGAGCAGTTCTTC
>.|TRBV30|TRBJ2-6|.
CAWSVGSGANVLTF
TGTGCCTGGAGTGTGGGATCTGGGGCCAACGTCCTGACTTTC
>.|TRBV5-4|TRBJ2-1|TRBD2
CASRGGLAGRDNEQFF
TGTGCCAGCAGGGGCGGACTAGCGGGGCGTGACAATGAGCAGTTCTTC
>.|TRBV29-1|TRBJ1-2|.
CTIGTGDYGYTF
TGCACTATAGGGACGGGTGACTATGGCTACACCTTC
>few|TRBV30|TRBJ2-5|.
CAWSGGLETQYF
TGTGCCTGGAGTGGGGGTCTAGAGACCCAGTACTTC
>.|TRBV19|TRBJ1-2|TRBD1
CASSVKGQGWDGYTF
TGTGCCAGTAGTGTAAAGGGACAGGGTTGGGATGGCTACACCTTC
>.|TRBV5-4|TRBJ1-1|.
CASSSRVGDTEAFF
TGTGCCAGCAGCTCCAGGGTAGGGGACACTGAAGCTTTCTTT